This TCR beta chain originates from a study of regulatory T cells in long-lasting Graves disease. Specified time point: newly diagnosed GD, antithyroid drugs for less than 3 months. Scientists built the TCR library using RNA that was extracted from PBMCs. Arm-PCR of CDR3 regions and iRepertoire HTBI primers were the basis on which TCR beta libraries were built. From the multiplex PCR reads, TCRdb called clonotypes with MiXCR, one entry per CDR3 protein. The sample contains approximately 560,000 distinct CDR3 sequences, roughly 15% of which appear only once. Study observations and caveats: Preferential use of TRBV28, TRBJ1-2 and TRBJ2-5 was seen in persistent disease.

CDR1 MNHEY and CDR2 SVGEGT come from the germline V gene. This CDR3 spans 13 amino acids. V lost 5 bases to trimming and J lost 6 bases, with 11 bases between them. About this clonotype itself: The target antigen is unknown. Being one base from a much bigger clone, this may be a read error.

This same sample was also taken into another study, of T cells in Graves' hyperthyroidism and ophthalmopathy. That report adds: Among thyroid clonotypes expanded above 0.001, most also appeared in blood.

The sequencing used peripheral blood mononuclear cells (PBMCs), collected at new diagnosis, from a patient treated with antithyroid drugs. The chain recombines TRBV6-2 or TRBV6-3 with TRBJ2-1, with TRBD2 as a possible D gene (5 bases). This clonotype originated in a man between 18 and 29 years old with Graves disease. In DNA, the CDR3 is TGTGCCAGCAGTATCGGGATTTTCAATGAGCAGTTCTTC. Encoded protein: CASSIGIFNEQFF.